The 10 T cell receptor beta chains in this list originate from one sample, sequenced in a study of T cell changes during pregnancy in multiple sclerosis (dated by TCRdb to between 2018 and 2020). The protocol used for the library was the immunoSEQ multiplex PCR assay. In TCRdb, the immuneACCESS table is reduced to in-frame sequences with V and J assigned. These tables do not hold every clone; where another copy was compared, an unresolved V gene accounts for under half, and the others remain unexplained. This sample lists tens of thousands of clones; roughly 92% were detected once. The ten largest clones add up to roughly 1.5% of the sample. This sample comprised peripheral blood, obtained in the second trimester of pregnancy. All receptors derive from a female donor with multiple sclerosis, enrolled in a pregnancy study.

This chain links TRBV2 with TRBJ2-2, with TRBD1 identical over 8 bases. This CDR3 is 15 amino acids long. With V trimmed by 4 bases and J by 1 base, 2 bases remained unmatched. In germline, CDR1 is SNHLY, CDR2 FYNNEI. The CDR3 DNA is TGTGCCAGCAGTGCCAGGGGGCTGAACACCGGGGAGCTGTTTTTT. Protein product: CASSARGLNTGELFF. Using reference TRBV2 and TRBJ2-2 for the parts outside the CDR3, the full variable domain is EPEVTQTPSHQVTQMGQEVILRCVPISNHLYFYWYRQILGQKVEFLVSFYNNEISEKSEIFDDQFSVERPDGSNFTLKIRSTKLEDSAMYFCASSARGLNTGELFFGEGSRLTVL.

V and J are TRBV2 and TRBJ2-2, with TRBD2 as a possible D gene (5 bases). CDR1 SNHLY and CDR2 FYNNEI come from the germline V gene. V lost 11 bases, J lost 0 bases, and 7 bases lay in between. The CDR3 covers 12 residues. As DNA, the CDR3 is TGTGCCGGGCGGGCGAACACCGGGGAGCTGTTTTTT. Translated: CAGRANTGELFF. Full variable domain (missing parts from reference TRBV2 and TRBJ2-2): EPEVTQTPSHQVTQMGQEVILRCVPISNHLYFYWYRQILGQKVEFLVSFYNNEISEKSEIFDDQFSVERPDGSNFTLKIRSTKLEDSAMYFCAGRANTGELFFGEGSRLTVL.

V usage is TRBV6-1 and J usage is TRBJ2-4, with D maybe TRBD1 (5 bases). The germline gives CDR1 MNHNS, CDR2 SASEGT. The CDR3 spans 15 residues. V was trimmed by 1 base and J by 6 bases, leaving 13 bases between them. The CDR3 is CASSEEGRRSNIQYF. The DNA for the CDR3 is TGTGCCAGCAGTGAAGAGGGGCGGCGGTCAAACATTCAGTACTTC.

The chain combines TRBV28 with TRBJ2-7; D remains unclear. Trimming left V 4 bases short and J 3 bases short, with 13 bases between. The germline V gene has CDR1 MDHEN and CDR2 SYDVKM. The CDR3 covers 14 residues. CDR3 nucleotide sequence: TGTGCCAGCAGTTCACACAATCCCAACTACGAGCAGTACTTC. Encoded protein: CASSSHNPNYEQYF.

V and J are TRBV11-2 and TRBJ2-3; TRBD2 matches at 9 bases. The germline gives CDR1 SGHAT, CDR2 FQNNGV. This CDR3 has 15 amino acids. Trimming removed 4 bases from V and 0 bases from J; junction bases left unmatched: 2. The CDR3 region has the DNA TGTGCCAGCAGCTCCCTAGCGGGAAGCACAGATACGCAGTATTTT. Amino acids: CASSSLAGSTDTQYF. Supplemented by reference TRBV11-2 and TRBJ2-3, the full variable domain reads EAGVAQSPRYKIIEKRQSVAFWCNPISGHATLYWYQQILGQGPKLLIQFQNNGVVDDSQLPKDRFSAERLKGVDSTLKIQPAKLEDSAVYLCASSSLAGSTDTQYFGPGTRLTVL.

V usage is TRBV5-4 and J usage is TRBJ2-3, with 9 bases that match TRBD2. This CDR3 spans 16 amino acids. J lost 5 bases, V lost 2 bases, and 9 bases had no gene match. Germline values: CDR1 SGHNT, CDR2 YYREEE (reference sequence). In nucleotides, the CDR3 is TGTGCCAGCAGCTTCGGGCGGGGCGGGAGGGTAGATACGCAGTATTTT. Its translation: CASSFGRGGRVDTQYF. The variable domain in full, completed from reference TRBV5-4 and TRBJ2-3, reads ETGVTQSPTHLIKTRGQQVTLRCSSQSGHNTVSWYQQALGQGPQFIFQYYREEENGRGNFPPRFSGLQFPNYSSELNVNALELDDSALYLCASSFGRGGRVDTQYFGPGTRLTVL.

The table lists this clone with a count of one. V usage is TRBV12-5 and J usage is TRBJ2-1; TRBD2 is a possible D gene (6 bases). Germline V lookup: CDR1 LGHNT, CDR2 FRNRAP. The CDR3 has 17 residues. With 0 bases removed from V and 3 bases from J, the gap between germline ends came to 15 bases. The CDR3: CASGLVLGLANYNEQFF. The CDR3 nucleotides are TGTGCTAGTGGTTTGGTACTGGGTCTAGCGAACTACAATGAGCAGTTCTTC.

The chain is built from TRBV19 and TRBJ1-2, with 12 nucleotides matching TRBD1. V lost 3 bases to trimming and J lost 0 bases; unmatched junction nucleotides: 5. The CDR3 spans 17 residues. In germline, CDR1 is LNHDA, CDR2 SQIVND (reference sequence). CDR3 nucleotides: TGTGCCAGTAGTATGCCGGGACAGGGGGCCGCTAACTATGGCTACACCTTC. Its translation is CASSMPGQGAANYGYTF.

The chain joins TRBV19 to TRBJ1-1; no definite D call. Trimming took off 3 bases at V and 8 bases at J, with 19 bases between the two ends. Germline lookup yields CDR1 LNHDA and CDR2 SQIVND (reference sequence). The CDR3 consists of 15 residues. The CDR3 sequence: CASSMSMGIAGEAFF. The CDR3 DNA reads TGTGCCAGTAGTATGTCGATGGGTATAGCGGGAGAAGCTTTCTTT.

V is TRBV11-3 and J is TRBJ2-1, with TRBD2 identical over 13 bases. J lost 7 bases, V lost 5 bases, and 8 bases had no gene match. Germline values: CDR1 SGHNT, CDR2 YENEEA. The CDR3 is 16 amino acids. CDR3 protein: CASSRTSGRGGNEQFF. The CDR3 DNA is TGTGCCAGCAGCAGGACTAGCGGGAGAGGGGGGAATGAGCAGTTCTTC.